Listed below are T cell receptor beta chains from one sample, sequenced in a study of shared clonotypes between healthy human individuals. Produced via immunoSEQ multiplex PCR; TCRdb's table is partial and in-frame only. The sample carries about 2.2 million clones, 85% to 95% recorded once. Sequences were obtained from naive CD8+ T cells from PBMCs. Source of these receptors: a man between 18 and 35 years old in good health. Some clones in this sample may be carry-over from other donors' samples. CDR3s include the opening cysteine and the closing phenylalanine or tryptophan. The D gene is left open where the match is weak. Clone size is given for some rows only: seen once, a few or many times, or a class if the clone is expanded.

>-|-|TRBV7-4|TRBJ2-7
TGTGCCAGCAGCCAAGCACGGGCGGGGGCTACCTCCTACGAGCAGTACTTC
CASSQARAGATSYEQYF
>-|-|TRBV10-3|TRBJ2-1
TGTGCCATCAGTGGACTATGGGTGGTGGGCTCCTACAATGAGCAGTTCTTC
CAISGLWVVGSYNEQFF
>-|-|TRBV7-8|TRBJ1-1
TGTGCCAGCAGCTTAGGTGGGGGTAGCGGCACTGAAGCTTTCTTT
CASSLGGGSGTEAFF
>-|TRBD2|TRBV14|TRBJ2-5
TGTGCCAGCAGCTCCGGGGCTAGCGGGTACCAAGAGACCCAGTACTTC
CASSSGASGYQETQYF
>-|-|TRBV27|TRBJ2-1
TGTGCCAGCAGCGGAAGTAACTACAATGAGCAGTTCTTC
CASSGSNYNEQFF
>-|TRBD2|TRBV7-2|TRBJ2-5
TGTGCCAGCAGCTTATTAGCGGGAGTTTTAGAGACCCAGTACTTC
CASSLLAGVLETQYF
>-|-|TRBV5-1|TRBJ2-7
TGCGCCAGCAGCTTGGTATCTCGGCAGGGGGGATCCTACGAGCAGTACTTC
CASSLVSRQGGSYEQYF
>-|-|TRBV6-1|TRBJ2-7
TGTGCCAGCAGTGAAGCGGGGTCTGGGCTCGAGCAGTACTTC
CASSEAGSGLEQYF
>-|-|TRBV7-2|TRBJ2-2
TGTGCCAGCAGCCCTCCCCGGGTAGGGCGAGGCACCGGGGAGCTGTTTTTT
CASSPPRVGRGTGELFF
>-|TRBD2|TRBV7-9|TRBJ2-1
TGTGCCAGCAGCTTTGCGGGAGGAACCAATGAGCAGTTCTTC
CASSFAGGTNEQFF
>-|TRBD2|TRBV27|TRBJ2-3
TGTGCCAGCAGCCTATTACTAGCGGGAGGGCCGGATACGCAGTATTTT
CASSLLLAGGPDTQYF
>few|TRBD1|TRBV7-9|TRBJ1-1
TGTGCCAGCAGCTTAGGGCAGGGGGCGGACACTGAAGCTTTCTTT
CASSLGQGADTEAFF
>-|-|TRBV27|TRBJ2-1
TGTGCCAGCAGTTCCTCAGCGGCCTACTCCTACAATGAGCAGTTCTTC
CASSSSAAYSYNEQFF
>-|-|TRBV4-3|TRBJ2-1
TGCGCCAGCAGCCAAGACGCGGCAAACCCCTACAATGAGCAGTTCTTC
CASSQDAANPYNEQFF
>-|-|TRBV7-9|TRBJ2-5
TGTGCCAGCAGCCCCGGCGCTTCTAAGTACCAAGAGACCCAGTACTTC
CASSPGASKYQETQYF
>-|-|TRBV7-9|TRBJ2-5
TGTGCCAGCAGCCCACTGGGGGAAGAGACCCAGTACTTC
CASSPLGEETQYF
>-|-|TRBV18|TRBJ2-2
TGTGCCAGCTCACCACCGAAGGGGCGCGGGATCACCGGGGAGCTGTTTTTT
CASSPPKGRGITGELFF
>-|-|TRBV6-1|TRBJ2-2
TGTGCCAGCAGGGCGGTAGGGCTGTTTTTT
CASRAVGLFF
>-|-|TRBV6-1|TRBJ1-1
TGTGCCAGCAGTGAATCCTGGGGGCTGGCTGAAGCTTTCTTT
CASSESWGLAEAFF
>-|TRBD2|TRBV30|TRBJ2-6
TGTGCCTGGAGTGTAATAGCTGCGCGGGGGGCATCTGGGGCCAACGTCCTGACTTTC
CAWSVIAARGASGANVLTF
>-|TRBD2|TRBV9|TRBJ2-7
TGTGCCAGCAGCCCTGATGGACTAGCGGGAGTCTACGAGCAGTACTTC
CASSPDGLAGVYEQYF
>-|-|TRBV14|TRBJ2-7
TGTGCCAGCAGCCAAGTTGCGGGTAAGACCTACGAGCAGTACTTC
CASSQVAGKTYEQYF
>-|TRBD2|TRBV15|TRBJ2-1
TGTGCCACCAGGCGGCGGGAGGGCGGATACAATGAGCAGTTCTTC
CATRRREGGYNEQFF
>-|-|TRBV19|TRBJ2-7
TGTGCCAGTAGTATCACTTTGCCGGGGAGAGAGCAGTACTTC
CASSITLPGREQYF
>-|TRBD2|TRBV5-4|TRBJ2-5
TGTGCCAGCAGCTCCGGACTAGCGGGAGGTCTGGAGACCCAGTACTTC
CASSSGLAGGLETQYF
>-|-|TRBV15|TRBJ2-7
TGTGCCACCAGCAGAGGAAAGGGGAACGAGCAGTACTTC
CATSRGKGNEQYF
>-|-|TRBV6-1|TRBJ2-6
TGTGCCAGCAGTGGGGAAAACAGGGAGGTAGTTTACCGTGGGGCCAACGTCCTGACTTTC
CASSGENREVVYRGANVLTF
>-|-|TRBV10-3|TRBJ2-1
TGTGCCATCAGTGGCTTCGGCTGGTCGAATGAGCAGTTCTTC
CAISGFGWSNEQFF
>-|-|TRBV4-2|TRBJ2-4
TGTGCCAGCAGCCAAGATTCCCAGCGCGGGAACACCATTCAGTACTTC
CASSQDSQRGNTIQYF
>once|-|TRBV2|TRBJ2-7
TGTGCCAGCACCGCACGGGACATCCCGTCCGAGCAGTACTTC
CASTARDIPSEQYF
>-|TRBD2|TRBV4-3|TRBJ2-1
TGCGCCAGCAGCCAAGGTACCGGGAGGTCCAACAATGAGCAGTTCTTC
CASSQGTGRSNNEQFF
>-|-|TRBV19|TRBJ1-1
TGTGCCAGTACAGAAGGGAACACTGAAGCTTTCTTT
CASTEGNTEAFF
>-|-|TRBV27|TRBJ1-5
TGTGCCAGCAGTTTATATTCAGACCAGCCCCAGCATTTT
CASSLYSDQPQHF
>-|-|TRBV25-1|TRBJ2-2
TGTGCCAGCAGTGAGCGGGACGTAACCGGGGAGCTGTTTTTT
CASSERDVTGELFF
>-|TRBD1|TRBV5-1|TRBJ2-7
TGCGCCAGCAGCTTGGCACCCGGACAGGCGAGCTCCTACGAGCAGTACTTC
CASSLAPGQASSYEQYF
>-|-|TRBV2|TRBJ2-3
TGTGCCAGCATAAGTGGGGTAGGCGCAGATACGCAGTATTTT
CASISGVGADTQYF